One and the same sample provided the 32 T cell receptor beta chains below, sequenced in a study of T-cell memory formation after mild COVID-19. Each CDR3 protein is one row after TCRdb ran MiXCR on the 5' RACE reads. The table includes 250,000 or so distinct CDR3 sequences, more than 15% detected once. Sequencing was performed on PBMCs or a T cell subset sorted from them (not recorded which). These receptor sequences come from a man younger than 35 who had mild COVID-19 (a few samples of this study predate the infection). Cell type and time point are not known.

This clonotype was seen only a few times. The chain has TRBV12-3 or TRBV12-4 and TRBJ2-3, with D perhaps assigned TRBD1 or TRBD2 (6 bases each). This CDR3 is 16 amino acids long. V was trimmed by 5 bases and J by 0 bases, leaving 15 bases between them. The CDR3 DNA follows: TGTGCCAGCAGTACCTCCGGGGGCCCTAGCACAGATACGCAGTATTTT. Amino acids: CASSTSGGPSTDTQYF.

The rearrangement uses TRBV20-1 and TRBJ2-1; no clear D. V dropped 5 bases and J dropped 0 bases, with 14 bases sitting between them. Germline V gene sequence: CDR1 DFQATT, CDR2 SNEGSKA (reference sequence). The CDR3 has 15 amino acids. DNA of the CDR3: TGCAGTGCTTTCAAACCCCCGGGCTCCTACAATGAGCAGTTCTTC. Its translation is CSAFKPPGSYNEQFF.

This clonotype was seen a few times. The V and J genes are TRBV7-9 and TRBJ2-3; D uncertain. Germline-derived CDR1 and CDR2 are SEHNR and FQNEAQ (reference sequence). CDR3 length: 14 residues. V lost 1 base, J lost 0 bases, and 5 bases lay in between. CDR3 bases: TGTGCCAGCAGCTTAGACCATAGCACAGATACGCAGTATTTT. Its translation is CASSLDHSTDTQYF.

The chain recombines TRBV9 with TRBJ2-5, with D uncertain. The CDR3 runs to 12 residues. Germline loops: CDR1 SGDLS, CDR2 YYNGEE. V gave up 3 bases and J gave up 5 bases, with 8 bases separating them. CDR3 residues: CASSAGLETQYF. CDR3 nucleotides: TGTGCCAGCAGCGCCGGTTTGGAGACCCAGTACTTC. The full variable domain, completed using reference TRBV9 and TRBJ2-5, is DSGVTQTPKHLITATGQRVTLRCSPRSGDLSVYWYQQSLDQGLQFLIQYYNGEERAKGNILERFSAQQFPDLHSELNLSSLELGDSALYFCASSAGLETQYFGPGTRLLVL.

The chain is built from TRBV15 and TRBJ2-2, with 7 bases identical to TRBD1. The J segment lost 0 bases and the V segment lost 0 bases, leaving 4 bases of the junction unmatched. The CDR3 sequence is 17 residues long. Looked up from germline, CDR1 is LNHNV and CDR2 is YYDKDF (reference sequence). Here the CDR3 reads CATSREGRGTNTGELFF. Written as DNA, the CDR3 is TGTGCCACCAGCAGAGAGGGCAGGGGGACGAACACCGGGGAGCTGTTTTTT.

The rearrangement uses TRBV30 and TRBJ2-3, with D perhaps being TRBD1 or TRBD2 (7 bases each). Germline assignment: CDR1 GTSNPN and CDR2 SVGIG (reference sequence). This CDR3 is 14 amino acids long. V gave up 3 bases and J gave up 4 bases, with 14 bases separating them. The CDR3 region has the DNA TGTGCCTGGAGACCGACAGGGAGGGCAGATACGCAGTATTTT. Its protein is CAWRPTGRADTQYF.

The chain links TRBV25-1 to TRBJ2-7; D is ambiguous. This CDR3 region has 12 residues. Germline-derived CDR1 and CDR2 are MGHDK and SYGVNS. Between the trimmed V and J ends, which lost 8 bases and 6 bases, there was a span of 14 bases. The CDR3 reads CASRRLGGEQYF. DNA of the CDR3: TGTGCCAGCCGCCGGTTAGGCGGCGAGCAGTACTTC.

This clonotype was recorded a few times. The gene calls are TRBV9 and TRBJ2-5, with TRBD2 matching 9 bases. From germline, CDR1 is SGDLS and CDR2 YYNGEE. This CDR3 comprises 15 residues. With 4 bases clipped from V and 1 base from J, the junction kept 5 bases outside the gene matches. The CDR3 here is CASSPQTSGQETQYF. The CDR3 DNA sequence: TGTGCCAGCAGCCCCCAGACTAGCGGCCAAGAGACCCAGTACTTC. The variable domain in full, completed from reference TRBV9 and TRBJ2-5, reads DSGVTQTPKHLITATGQRVTLRCSPRSGDLSVYWYQQSLDQGLQFLIQYYNGEERAKGNILERFSAQQFPDLHSELNLSSLELGDSALYFCASSPQTSGQETQYFGPGTRLLVL.

The chain joins TRBV6-5 to TRBJ1-4; D is perhaps TRBD1 (5 bases). Trimming pared 6 bases from V and 1 base from J, leaving 9 bases between. CDR3 length: 14 amino acids. Germline loops: CDR1 MNHEY, CDR2 SVGAGI. Here the CDR3 reads CASSSDRTNEKLFF. CDR3 DNA: TGTGCCAGCAGCTCCGACAGAACTAATGAAAAACTGTTTTTT.

Ten or more counts support this clonotype. The CDR3 region is CASSLFGRLYYNEQFF. CDR3 DNA sequence: TGTGCCAGCAGCTTATTTGGTAGGCTCTACTACAATGAGCAGTTCTTC. The chain uses TRBV7-2 and TRBJ2-1, with unresolved D. The germline V gene has CDR1 SGHTA and CDR2 FQGNSA. V lost 2 bases and J lost 3, with 14 bases in between. The CDR3 extends over 16 amino acids.

This sequence joins TRBV4-3 and TRBJ2-6; 7 bases are a match to TRBD2. Trimming removed 0 bases from V and 2 bases from J; junction bases left unmatched: 1. This CDR3 is built from 16 residues. Looked up from germline, CDR1 is LGHNA and CDR2 is YSLEER. The CDR3 nucleotides are TGCGCCAGCAGCCAAGATGGGGGGGCTGGGGCCAACGTCCTGACTTTC. It yields the protein CASSQDGGAGANVLTF.

This clonotype was seen a few times. CDR3 nucleotides: TGTGCCACCAGCAAAACGCAGGGTTTCGGAGAGACCCAGTACTTC. Translated, it gives CATSKTQGFGETQYF. The chain combines TRBV15 with TRBJ2-5, with D possibly matching TRBD1 (5 bases). The CDR3 spans 15 residues. Germline lookup yields CDR1 LNHNV and CDR2 YYDKDF (reference sequence). Deletions cut 4 bases from V and 4 bases from J, with 16 bases between. The full variable domain, completed using reference TRBV15 and TRBJ2-5, is DAMVIQNPRYQVTQFGKPVTLSCSQTLNHNVMYWYQQKSSQAPKLLFHYYDKDFNNEADTPDNFQSRRPNTSFCFLDIRSPGLGDTAMYLCATSKTQGFGETQYFGPGTRLLVL.

There are a few counts of this clonotype. The chain has TRBV12-3 or TRBV12-4 and TRBJ1-2; 10 bases fit TRBD1. V lost 3 bases and J lost 2; bases outside the gene matches: 3. There are 15 residues in the CDR3. The CDR3 sequence: CASSLGQGLNYGYTF. Written as DNA, the CDR3 is TGTGCCAGCAGTTTGGGACAGGGGTTAAACTATGGCTACACCTTC.

This clonotype showed up just a few times. This chain links TRBV10-3 with TRBJ2-5; no clear D gene. The CDR3 covers 16 residues. The V gene lost 0 bases and the J gene lost 3 bases, with 14 bases spanning the gap. The germline gives CDR1 ENHRY, CDR2 SYGVKD. Here the CDR3 DNA reads TGTGCCATCAGTGAGTCGTCCATTATTGGAAAAGAGACCCAGTACTTC. It encodes CAISESSIIGKETQYF.

The gene calls are TRBV12-5 and TRBJ2-2, with D perhaps matching TRBD1 (5 bases). The CDR3 length is 15 residues. Trimming took off 1 base at V and 4 bases at J, with 10 bases between the two ends. Germline CDR1 is LGHNT and CDR2 is FRNRAP. DNA of the CDR3: TGTGCTAGTGGTTTGGGGCAGGGTGGCACCGGGGAGCTGTTTTTT. This translates into CASGLGQGGTGELFF. The full variable domain, in which reference TRBV12-5 and TRBJ2-2 provide the parts outside the CDR3, is DARVTQTPRHKVTEMGQEVTMRCQPILGHNTVFWYRQTMMQGLELLAYFRNRAPLDDSGMPKDRFSAEMPDATLATLKIQPSEPRDSAVYFCASGLGQGGTGELFFGEGSRLTVL.

In this sample, this clonotype turned up a few times. The V and J genes are TRBV20-1 and TRBJ2-5, with no clear D. Trimming removed 0 bases from V and 4 bases from J, with 9 bases in between. Germline CDR1 reads DFQATT; CDR2 reads SNEGSKA (reference sequence). The CDR3 totals 13 residues. The CDR3 DNA is TGCAGTGCTAGAGATGGTCCGGGAGAGACCCAGTACTTC. Residues: CSARDGPGETQYF.

The chain employs TRBV7-9 and TRBJ2-3, with D perhaps given as TRBD1 or TRBD2 (5 bases each). Germline V gives CDR1 SEHNR, CDR2 FQNEAQ (reference sequence). V lost 4 bases and J lost 2, with 13 bases in between. This CDR3 is built from 15 residues. Here the CDR3 reads CASSSSGRPTDTQYF. The CDR3 region has the DNA TGTGCCAGCAGCTCATCGGGACGGCCCACAGATACGCAGTATTTT.

This clonotype has more than one count but fewer than ten. The chain is built from TRBV5-1 and TRBJ2-5; no clear D gene. Germline V gene sequence: CDR1 SGHRS, CDR2 YFSETQ. V was cut by 0 bases and J by 5 bases, with 11 bases left in between. This CDR3 is 14 amino acids long. CDR3 loop: CASSLAAPGETQYF. The CDR3 DNA reads TGCGCCAGCAGCTTGGCGGCGCCCGGGGAGACCCAGTACTTC.

In its sample, this clonotype was seen a few times. V usage is TRBV10-3 and J usage is TRBJ1-6; a possible D gene is TRBD1 (5 bases). V was trimmed by 6 bases and J by 9 bases, leaving 15 bases between them. The germline gives CDR1 ENHRY, CDR2 SYGVKD. The CDR3 consists of 14 residues. The CDR3 spells CAISPGESISPLHF. DNA of the CDR3: TGTGCCATCAGCCCGGGGGAGTCGATTTCACCCCTCCACTTT.

The V call is TRBV15, the J call TRBJ2-7; tentative D call: TRBD1 (5 bases). Trimming shortened V by 2 bases and J by 3 bases, and 8 bases separated the two germline ends. This CDR3 is built from 13 residues. Germline assignment: CDR1 LNHNV and CDR2 YYDKDF (reference sequence). The CDR3 loop is CATSRPDSYEQYF. The CDR3 nucleotides are TGTGCCACCAGCAGACCTGACAGCTACGAGCAGTACTTC.

In its sample, this clonotype was seen many times. J is TRBJ2-1 and V is TRBV20-1; TRBD1 agrees at 7 bases. This CDR3 is built from 12 residues. V lost 5 bases, J lost 6 bases, and 4 bases stayed unmatched. Germline V gene sequence: CDR1 DFQATT, CDR2 SNEGSKA (reference sequence). CDR3 in DNA: TGCAGTGCTCCCCGGGACAGCAATGAGCAGTTCTTC. It encodes CSAPRDSNEQFF.

This chain uses TRBV30 with TRBJ1-5; 11 bases line up with TRBD1. The V and J ends lost 5 bases and 5 bases, in that order; junction bases with no gene match: 2. The CDR3 sequence is 13 residues long. CDR1 is GTSNPN and CDR2 is SVGIG in the germline V gene (reference sequence). CDR3 residues: CAWAGQGDQPQHF. Written as DNA, the CDR3 is TGTGCCTGGGCGGGACAGGGGGATCAGCCCCAGCATTTT.

This chain connects TRBV24-1 to TRBJ1-5, with TRBD1 matching over 10 bases. CDR1 is KGHDR, CDR2 SFDVKD, per germline. Unmatched junction bases numbered 4, after V lost 6 bases and J lost 0 bases. The CDR3 totals 16 residues. The CDR3 sequence is CATSPGQGHSNQPQHF. The CDR3, as DNA: TGTGCCACCAGTCCGGGACAGGGGCATAGCAATCAGCCCCAGCATTTT.

In its sample, this clonotype was seen a few times. The rearrangement joins TRBV7-9 to TRBJ2-5; tentatively, D is TRBD2 (5 bases). Germline V CDR1 and CDR2: SEHNR, FQNEAQ (reference sequence). V was shortened by 5 bases and J by 4 bases, with 11 bases between the two germline ends. The CDR3 is 13 amino acids. This chain's CDR3 is CASSRGIAETQYF. The CDR3 DNA follows: TGTGCCAGCAGCCGGGGAATTGCAGAGACCCAGTACTTC.

The chain employs TRBV7-9 and TRBJ1-5, with D unclear. CDR3 length: 17 amino acids. Trimming left V 2 bases short and J 0 bases short, with 14 bases between. CDR1 is SEHNR and CDR2 is FQNEAQ in the germline V gene (reference sequence). CDR3 protein: CASSLSATQYSNQPQHF. CDR3 nucleotide sequence: TGTGCCAGCAGCTTATCGGCTACACAGTATAGCAATCAGCCCCAGCATTTT.

The chain couples TRBV6-4 to TRBJ2-3, with D possibly being TRBD2 (5 bases). Per the germline V gene, CDR1 is MRHNA and CDR2 is SNTAGT. V lost 2 bases, J lost 1 base, and 10 bases lay in between. The CDR3 length is 15 residues. The CDR3 spells CASSDGGWGTDTQYF. The CDR3 nucleotides read TGTGCCAGCAGTGACGGCGGGTGGGGCACAGATACGCAGTATTTT.

This chain connects TRBV6-5 to TRBJ1-2, with a tentative D call TRBD1 (6 bases). V was clipped by 2 bases and J by 6 bases, with 16 bases between them. The CDR3 spans 15 residues. Germline V gene lookup returns CDR1 MNHEY and CDR2 SVGAGI. For the CDR3, the DNA is TGTGCCAGCAGTTACGAACCGGGGGCCTCGGATGGCTACACCTTC. It is translated as CASSYEPGASDGYTF.

The rearrangement joins TRBV27 to TRBJ2-7, with D possibly being TRBD2 (7 bases). The V end lost 0 bases, the J end lost 2 bases, and 11 bases lay between the germline ends. CDR3 size: 15 residues. Germline CDR1 is MNHEY and CDR2 is SMNVEV (reference sequence). The CDR3 DNA reads TGTGCCAGCAGTTTATCGGGGGGGGCAGCCTACGAGCAGTACGTC. It codes for CASSLSGGAAYEQYV.

The sample holds a few counts of this clonotype. This chain uses TRBV6-1 with TRBJ1-2; 7 nucleotides line up with TRBD1. Germline V gene data show CDR1 as MNHNS and CDR2 as SASEGT. The trim removed 1 base at V and 3 bases at J, leaving 5 bases unmatched. This CDR3 is built from 15 residues. CDR3 nucleotides: TGTGCCAGCAGTGAAGGATCGGGACAGCACTATGGCTACACCTTC. Translating it yields CASSEGSGQHYGYTF.

This clonotype has more than one count but fewer than ten. V is TRBV28 and J is TRBJ2-1; a weak D match, TRBD2 (6 bases). The CDR3 totals 16 residues. Germline V gene sequence: CDR1 MDHEN, CDR2 SYDVKM. Between the trimmed V and J ends, which lost 2 bases and 9 bases, there was a span of 20 bases. CDR3 sequence: CASSLPPRGWEVEQFF. The CDR3 DNA reads TGTGCCAGCAGTTTACCTCCCCGGGGTTGGGAGGTTGAGCAGTTCTTC.

The V gene is TRBV6-5, the J gene TRBJ1-1; maybe TRBD1 (6 bases). This CDR3 comprises 15 residues. From germline, CDR1 is MNHEY and CDR2 SVGAGI. Trimming shortened V by 0 bases and J by 2 bases, and 10 bases separated the two germline ends. In nucleotides, the CDR3 is TGTGCCAGCAGTTACTCGGGGACACCAAACACTGAAGCTTTCTTT. Translating gives CASSYSGTPNTEAFF.

The chain employs TRBV28 and TRBJ2-7; D possibly corresponds to TRBD1 (6 bases). This CDR3 is built from 13 residues. With 4 bases removed from V and 3 bases from J, the gap between germline ends came to 10 bases. Germline assignment: CDR1 MDHEN and CDR2 SYDVKM. Here the CDR3 DNA reads TGTGCCAGCAGTTCCCTGACAGGCTACGAGCAGTACTTC. Translated: CASSSLTGYEQYF.